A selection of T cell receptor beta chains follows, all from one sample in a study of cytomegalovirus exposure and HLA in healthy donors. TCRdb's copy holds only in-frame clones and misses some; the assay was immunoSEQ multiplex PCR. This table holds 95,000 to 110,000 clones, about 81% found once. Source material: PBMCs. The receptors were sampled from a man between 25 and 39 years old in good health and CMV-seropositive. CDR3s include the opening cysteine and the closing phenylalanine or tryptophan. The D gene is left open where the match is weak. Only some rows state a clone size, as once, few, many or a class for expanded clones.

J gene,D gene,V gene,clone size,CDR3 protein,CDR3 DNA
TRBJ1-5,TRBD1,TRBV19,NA,CASSPDREKPQHF,TGTGCCAGTAGTCCGGACAGGGAGAAGCCCCAGCATTTT
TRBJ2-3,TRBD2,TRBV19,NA,CASGGRRGDTQYF,TGTGCCAGTGGCGGGAGGAGGGGAGATACGCAGTATTTT
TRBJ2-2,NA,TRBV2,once,CASTELEVSTGELFF,TGTGCCAGCACCGAATTAGAGGTCAGCACCGGGGAGCTGTTTTTT
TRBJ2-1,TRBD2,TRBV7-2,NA,CASSLQAGAGGYNEQFF,TGTGCCAGCAGCTTACAGGCAGGGGCGGGGGGTTACAATGAGCAGTTCTTC
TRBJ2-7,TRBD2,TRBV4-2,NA,CASSQDVTSGGYEQYF,TGTGCCAGCAGCCAAGACGTGACTAGCGGAGGGTACGAGCAGTACTTC
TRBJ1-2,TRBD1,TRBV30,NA,CAWTIQDRVFGYTF,TGTGCCTGGACTATTCAGGACAGGGTGTTTGGCTACACCTTC
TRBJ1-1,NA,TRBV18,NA,CASSSEGGFRTEAFF,TGTGCCAGCTCCTCGGAAGGGGGATTCAGAACTGAAGCTTTCTTT
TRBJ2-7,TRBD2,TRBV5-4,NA,CASSPERGFEQYF,TGTGCCAGCAGCCCCGAGCGGGGGTTCGAGCAGTACTTC
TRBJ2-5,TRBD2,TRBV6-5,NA,CASNSGTKGVGTQYF,TGTGCCTCCAACTCCGGGACTAAAGGAGTGGGGACCCAGTACTTC
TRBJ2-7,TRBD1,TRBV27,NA,CASGGTGTYEQYF,TGTGCCAGCGGTGGGACAGGGACCTACGAGCAGTACTTC